This T cell receptor (beta chain) was sequenced during a study of T cells expressing NK-cell markers. The germline CDR1 and CDR2 sequences are MDHEN and SYDVKM. The CDR3 covers 15 residues. TCRdb re-called the 5' RACE reads; one entry per CDR3 protein, DNA not given. The sample holds 300,000 to 450,000 distinct CDR3 sequences. J is TRBJ2-7 and V is TRBV28; TCRdb indicates TRBD1, and absent DNA this call remains unverified. The sequencing input was blood T cells: a sorted CD56 or NKG2C T cell subset, CD4+ or CD8+ T cells, or bulk PBMC T cells (not recorded which). The receptor comes from a man aged 18-75 years in good health. CDR3 sequence reads: CASSLWGGGGYEQYF.